Sequencing of this TCR beta chain was carried out in a study of CD8 T cells in Susac syndrome. The CDR3 runs to 14 residues. V gave up 10 bases and J gave up 5 bases; unmatched junction bases: 6. Germline CDR1 and CDR2: SNHLY and FYNNEI. Blood CD8+ and CD4+ T cells underwent high-throughput TCR beta sequencing. It was healthy donors who served as the controls, matched for age and sex. The TEMRA cells underwent FACS enrichment, while the CD8+ and CD4+ T cells underwent negative isolation. Random hexamers primed reverse transcription of about 0.5 to 1 ug RNA. Amplification of TCR beta CDR3 across 54 Vbeta and 13 Jbeta was performed with immunoSEQ multiplex PCR. MiXCR, applied by TCRdb to the immunoSEQ multiplex PCR reads, yields one record per CDR3 protein. This sample yields 100,000 to 150,000 distinct CDR3 sequences, of which around 95% are seen a single time; roughly 0.087% belongs to the top ten.

Sample: CD4+ T cells from PBMCs. This TCR was recovered from a human donor in good health. The V call is TRBV2, the J call TRBJ2-2, with 11 positions matching TRBD1. The CDR3 loop reads CATRDRGRTGELFF. CDR3 in DNA: TGTGCCACCCGGGACAGGGGGAGGACCGGGGAGCTGTTTTTT.